This record concerns one T cell receptor delta chain sequence. This clone's antigen is unknown. Base qualities are not recorded, but no much larger clone differs from it by a single base. The record originates from a study of DNA immune sequencing with unique molecular identifiers (dated by TCRdb to 2019 to 2021). About the investigation overall: gammadelta T cells were enriched from buffy coats using immunomagnetic cell separation, and their genomic DNA was sequenced. Fluorescence-activated cell sorting was used to enrich gammadelta T cells from the PBMC of approximately ten healthy people. To compare enriched and non-enriched samples, around 0.095 ug of enriched gammadelta T-cell DNA and about 1 ug of non-enriched PBMC DNA were sequenced. The study developed and validated an ultrasensitive DNA-based TRD repertoire sequencing method using PCR-introduced unique molecular identifiers. Validation of the sequencing method was done both on synthetic reference molecules and on blood samples taken from healthy individuals. All donors were healthy people, and ten of the donors were profiled using sorted gammadelta T cells from peripheral blood.

On the study overall, not on this receptor specifically: The primer-based approach is unable to detect novel TRD sequences that the primers do not target. Among clonotypes in healthy donors, the most frequent TRD rearrangement was TRDV2 paired with TRDJ1. TRD repertoire diversity differed among healthy donors, and several donors were highly oligoclonal, with the top 5 clonotypes making up more than half of productive molecules.

Receptor libraries were prepared by multiplex PCR. A 32-plex assay with primers for all 8 TRDV and 4 TRDJ genes covering the CDR3 was used to amplify genomic DNA. A 12-nucleotide UMI was added during 3 barcoding PCR cycles, followed by a second PCR with Illumina adapter primers. Libraries were purified with AMPure XP beads and quality-checked on a Fragment Analyzer with the HS NGS Fragment kit. The sequencing was run with an Illumina MiniSeq mid-output kit, including about 20% PhiX, and 150 cycles of paired-end reads. As for how the authors treated the data: MIGEC version 1.2.9 was used to process reads, grouping reads by UMI and building error-corrected consensus sequences. Modified VDJtools version 1.2.1 scripts and the tcR R package were used for post-processing. Clonotypes were called again by TCRdb from the public reads via CATT, and duplicate nucleotide sequences were then merged into one entry. TCRdb, not the authors, supplied the V and J calls. The sample table lists several thousand delta-chain clones, around 9.9% of them with a count of one. Roughly 57% of the sample belongs to the ten largest clones.

Spanning cysteine to phenylalanine, the CDR3 consists of 14 amino acids. Just the 42-base CDR3 DNA is kept, in frame starting at base 1. Sample: gamma-delta T cells enriched from blood buffy coat, or unenriched PBMCs (not recorded which). This TCR was sampled from a human donor in good health. The V gene lacks a call, and TRDJ1 is the J gene; the D segment call TRDD3 is taken from the table without a DNA check. The CDR3 region reads CALATGLGVPKLIF. DNA sequence: TGTGCGCTTGCTACGGGACTGGGGGTACCCAAACTCATCTTT.